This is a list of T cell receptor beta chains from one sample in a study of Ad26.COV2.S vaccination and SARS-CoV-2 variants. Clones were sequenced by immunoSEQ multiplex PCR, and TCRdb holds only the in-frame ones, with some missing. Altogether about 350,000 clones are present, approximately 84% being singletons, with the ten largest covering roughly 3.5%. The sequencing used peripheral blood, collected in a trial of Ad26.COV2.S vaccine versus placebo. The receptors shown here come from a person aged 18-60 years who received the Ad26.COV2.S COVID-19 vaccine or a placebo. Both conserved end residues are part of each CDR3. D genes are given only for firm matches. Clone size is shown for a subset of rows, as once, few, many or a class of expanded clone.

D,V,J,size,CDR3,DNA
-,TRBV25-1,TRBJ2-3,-,CASSEFPQSTDTQYF,TGTGCCAGCAGTGAATTTCCACAGTCCACAGATACGCAGTATTTT
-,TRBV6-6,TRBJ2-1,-,CASSPDLAVAAGEQFF,TGTGCCAGCAGCCCCGACCTAGCCGTAGCGGCAGGCGAGCAGTTCTTC
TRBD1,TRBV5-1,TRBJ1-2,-,CASSQTGGDGYTF,TGCGCCAGCAGCCAGACAGGGGGCGACGGCTACACCTTC
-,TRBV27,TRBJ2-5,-,CASSYQAGRGQTQYF,TGTGCCAGCAGTTATCAGGCAGGTAGAGGGCAGACCCAGTACTTC
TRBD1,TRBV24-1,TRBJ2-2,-,CATSDSGTGTTGELFF,TGTGCCACCAGTGATTCCGGGACAGGTACTACCGGGGAGCTGTTTTTT
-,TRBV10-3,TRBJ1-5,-,CAISDDRQNQPQHF,TGTGCCATCAGTGATGACAGGCAAAATCAGCCCCAGCATTTT
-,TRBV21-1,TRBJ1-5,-,CASGKKERNHSSNQPQHF,TGTGCCAGTGGGAAGAAAGAGAGGAACCACTCTAGCAATCAGCCCCAGCATTTT
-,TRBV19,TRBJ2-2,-,CASSIAPLNLGVGELFF,TGTGCCAGTAGTATAGCTCCGCTCAATCTAGGTGTCGGGGAGCTGTTTTTT
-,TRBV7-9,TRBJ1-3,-,CASSWWESSGNTIYF,TGTGCCAGCAGCTGGTGGGAGTCCTCTGGAAACACCATATATTTT
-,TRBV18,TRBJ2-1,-,CASSRDGYNEQFF,TGTGCCAGCTCACGGGACGGGTACAATGAGCAGTTCTTC
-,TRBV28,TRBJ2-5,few,CATSTGQDWRTQYF,TGTGCCACCTCAACGGGGCAGGACTGGAGGACCCAGTACTTC
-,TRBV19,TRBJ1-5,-,CASTQGYSNQPQHF,TGTGCCAGTACCCAGGGGTATAGCAATCAGCCCCAGCATTTT
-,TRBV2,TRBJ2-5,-,CASSGRGTGGKETQYF,TGTGCCAGCAGTGGCCGCGGAACCGGGGGTAAAGAGACCCAGTACTTC
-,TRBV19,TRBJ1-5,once,CASSWFPNQPQHF,TGTGCCAGTAGCTGGTTCCCCAATCAGCCCCAGCATTTT
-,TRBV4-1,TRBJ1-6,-,CASSQATGMRYNSPLHF,TGCGCCAGCAGCCAGGCTACAGGGATGAGATATAATTCACCCCTCCACTTT
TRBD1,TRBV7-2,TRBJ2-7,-,CASSRTGGAYEQYF,TGTGCCAGCAGCCGGACAGGGGGAGCCTACGAGCAGTACTTC
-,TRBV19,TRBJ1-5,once,CASSIWEAGNQPQHF,TGTGCCAGTAGTATTTGGGAAGCGGGCAATCAGCCCCAGCATTTT
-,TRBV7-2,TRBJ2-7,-,CASSLLKYEQYF,TGTGCCAGCAGCTTACTAAAATACGAGCAGTACTTC
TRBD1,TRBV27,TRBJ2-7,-,CASSPRDRSSYEQYF,TGTGCCAGCAGTCCCCGGGACAGGAGCTCCTACGAGCAGTACTTC
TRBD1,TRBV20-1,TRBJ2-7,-,CSASRDRERHEQYF,TGCAGTGCTAGTAGAGACAGGGAGAGACACGAGCAGTACTTC
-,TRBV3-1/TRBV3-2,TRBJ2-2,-,CASSQGPVVLFF,TGTGCCAGCAGCCAAGGTCCGGTTGTGCTGTTTTTT
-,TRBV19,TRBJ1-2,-,CASSIVGVGGYTF,TGTGCCAGTAGTATCGTAGGGGTTGGCGGCTACACCTTC
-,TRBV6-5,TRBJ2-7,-,CASSYAGAGEYEQYF,TGTGCCAGCAGTTACGCGGGGGCGGGAGAATACGAGCAGTACTTC
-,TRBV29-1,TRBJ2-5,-,CSVWGDQETQYF,TGCAGCGTTTGGGGGGACCAAGAGACCCAGTACTTC
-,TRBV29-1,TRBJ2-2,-,CSATAEDGHRTGELFF,TGCAGCGCCACAGCCGAGGACGGACACCGTACCGGGGAGCTGTTTTTT
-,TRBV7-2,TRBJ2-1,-,CASKTGGLNYNEQFF,TGTGCCAGCAAAACGGGCGGATTAAACTACAATGAGCAGTTCTTC
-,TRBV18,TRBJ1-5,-,CASSPQGANQPQHF,TGTGCCAGCTCACCGCAAGGAGCCAATCAGCCCCAGCATTTT
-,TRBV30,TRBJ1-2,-,CAQTGSEYGYTF,TGTGCCCAAACCGGGAGCGAATATGGCTACACCTTC
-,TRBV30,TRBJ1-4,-,CAWAPRNSEGEKLFF,TGTGCCTGGGCCCCTCGGAACTCAGAGGGGGAAAAACTGTTTTTT
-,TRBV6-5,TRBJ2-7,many,CASSSQRTGSYEQYF,TGTGCCAGCAGTTCTCAAAGGACGGGATCCTACGAGCAGTACTTC
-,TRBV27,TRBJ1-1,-,CASSRQVGVGNTEAFF,TGTGCCAGCAGTAGACAGGTCGGTGTTGGAAACACTGAAGCTTTCTTT
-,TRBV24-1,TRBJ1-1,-,CATSGRNTEAFF,TGTGCCACCAGTGGACGGAACACTGAAGCTTTCTTT
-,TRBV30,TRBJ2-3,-,CAWSVLGAKATDTQYF,TGTGCCTGGAGTGTACTAGGGGCTAAGGCAACAGATACGCAGTATTTT
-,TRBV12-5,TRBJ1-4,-,CASARPGATNEKLFF,TGTGCTAGTGCCCGACCGGGGGCGACTAATGAAAAACTGTTTTTT
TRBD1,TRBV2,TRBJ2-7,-,CASSEAASWDRLEYEQYF,TGTGCCAGCAGTGAAGCGGCATCTTGGGACAGGTTGGAGTACGAGCAGTACTTC
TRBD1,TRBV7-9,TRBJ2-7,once,CASSSRTGVASYEQYF,TGTGCCAGCAGCTCACGGACAGGGGTTGCCTCCTACGAGCAGTACTTC
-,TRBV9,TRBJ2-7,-,CASSASPSRVDEQYF,TGTGCCAGCAGCGCCTCCCCCTCCAGGGTCGACGAGCAGTACTTC
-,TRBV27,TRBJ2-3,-,CASSAQVRPTDTQYF,TGTGCCAGCAGTGCCCAGGTCCGTCCTACAGATACGCAGTATTTT
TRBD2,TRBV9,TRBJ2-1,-,CASSVGAGGTYNEQFF,TGTGCCAGCAGCGTAGGAGCGGGAGGCACCTACAATGAGCAGTTCTTC
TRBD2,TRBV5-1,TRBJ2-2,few,CASSPGTSATGELFF,TGCGCCAGCAGCCCCGGGACTAGCGCCACCGGGGAGCTGTTTTTT
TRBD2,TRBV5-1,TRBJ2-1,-,CASSLGSGGSSYNEQFF,TGCGCCAGCAGCCTTGGATCGGGCGGGAGCTCCTACAATGAGCAGTTCTTC
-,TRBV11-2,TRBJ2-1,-,CASSLDSGRSNEQFF,TGTGCCAGCAGCTTAGATTCGGGCAGGAGCAATGAGCAGTTCTTC
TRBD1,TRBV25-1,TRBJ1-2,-,CASSKQGGGYTF,TGTGCCAGCAGTAAGCAGGGGGGTGGCTACACCTTC
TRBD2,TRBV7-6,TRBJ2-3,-,CASSLNGRGTADTQYF,TGTGCCAGCAGCTTAAACGGGAGGGGGACGGCAGATACGCAGTATTTT
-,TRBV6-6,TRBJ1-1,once,CASSYSAGAMNTEAFF,TGTGCCAGCAGTTACTCGGCAGGGGCCATGAACACTGAAGCTTTCTTT
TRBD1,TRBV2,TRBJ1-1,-,CASRRQGNTEAFF,TGTGCCAGCAGACGACAGGGGAACACTGAAGCTTTCTTT
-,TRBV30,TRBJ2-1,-,CAWSVWGGARHEQFF,TGTGCCTGGAGTGTATGGGGGGGGGCCCGTCATGAGCAGTTCTTC
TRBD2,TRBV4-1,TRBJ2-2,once,CASSQIKSGNEIGELFF,TGCGCCAGCAGCCAAATAAAGAGCGGGAATGAGATAGGGGAGCTGTTTTTT
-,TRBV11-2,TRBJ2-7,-,CASSSRGLEQYF,TGTGCCAGCAGCTCCCGGGGACTCGAGCAGTACTTC
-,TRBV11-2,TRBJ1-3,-,CASSFGGFGNTIYF,TGTGCCAGCAGCTTCGGGGGATTTGGAAACACCATATATTTT
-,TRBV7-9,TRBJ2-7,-,CASSIRLGGQYF,TGTGCCAGCAGCATAAGACTAGGCGGGCAGTACTTC
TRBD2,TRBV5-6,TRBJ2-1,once,CASSLVLAGVAEQFF,TGTGCCAGCAGCTTGGTACTAGCGGGAGTTGCTGAGCAGTTCTTC
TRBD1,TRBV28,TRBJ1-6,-,CASSPGTGGRNSPLHF,TGTGCCAGCAGCCCCGGGACAGGGGGTAGGAATTCACCCCTCCACTTT
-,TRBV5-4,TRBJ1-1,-,CASSLGGGEGLAFF,TGTGCCAGCAGCTTGGGGGGGGGAGAGGGATTGGCTTTCTTT